The 19 T cell receptor beta chains listed next were all sequenced from one sample in a study of human T cells and chemical hapten exposure. Time point in this sample: patch test 3, about 24 weeks after DPC sensitization. Sample treatment: therapeutic diphenylcyclopropenone sensitization with weekly scalp DPC. TCRdb independently ran MiXCR on the RACE reads; one entry per CDR3 protein. Of over 80,000 distinct CDR3 sequences listed, under 13% are singletons. The specimen was whole blood, collected in connection with sensitization to the hapten diphenylcyclopropenone (DPC). These TCRs come from a woman aged 25 to 39 with alopecia areata. Some clones in this sample may be carry-over from other donors' samples.

The chain links TRBV6-1 to TRBJ1-2; possible D gene TRBD1, 5 bases. V lost 8 bases and J 6 bases, leaving 13 bases between the germline ends. Germline CDR1 and CDR2: MNHNS and SASEGT. The CDR3 spans 12 residues. The CDR3 spells CASRRGVDGYTF. CDR3 in DNA: TGTGCCAGCCGGCGGGGGGTTGATGGCTACACCTTC.

The V call is TRBV10-1, the J call TRBJ1-1, with TRBD1 as a possible D gene (5 bases). Trimming shortened V by 3 bases and J by 7 bases, and 9 bases separated the two germline ends. CDR1 is WNHNN, CDR2 SYGVQD, per germline (reference sequence). The CDR3 is 12 amino acids. For the CDR3, the DNA is TGCGCCAGCAGTGACCGGGACCGTGAAGCTTTCTTT. Translating it yields CASSDRDREAFF.

On this clonotype: A much larger clone sits a single nucleotide away, making a read error possible. The chain links TRBV11-2 to TRBJ2-2; 15 nucleotides align to TRBD2. This CDR3 is built from 16 residues. Germline V gives CDR1 SGHAT, CDR2 FQNNGV. The chain's CDR3 is CVSSSGTSGRTGELFF. CDR3 nucleotide sequence: TGTGTCAGCAGCTCAGGGACTAGCGGGAGGACCGGGGAGCTGTTTTTT.

The V gene is TRBV20-1, the J gene TRBJ2-5, with 8 positions matching TRBD2. Germline-derived CDR1 and CDR2 are DFQATT and SNEGSKA (reference sequence). Losses at the gene ends were 1 base for V and 5 bases for J; bases not matched to a gene: 6. The CDR3 is 14 amino acids. The CDR3 DNA sequence: TGCAGTGCTAGAGGCGGGGGGCTTTGGGAGACCCAGTACTTC. Residues: CSARGGGLWETQYF.

Many counts were recorded for this clonotype. V usage is TRBV5-1 and J usage is TRBJ1-1; D ambiguous. The germline gives CDR1 SGHRS, CDR2 YFSETQ. The CDR3 runs to 14 residues. The V gene lost 4 bases and the J gene lost 3 bases, with 13 bases spanning the gap. CDR3 DNA: TGCGCCAGCAGCCTTACCGGGCCGTACACTGAAGCTTTCTTT. Translating it yields CASSLTGPYTEAFF.

This clonotype was counted at least ten times. V and J are TRBV9 and TRBJ1-6; 10 positions match TRBD1. With 1 base clipped from V and 8 bases from J, the junction kept 9 bases outside the gene matches. CDR3 length equals 17 residues. Germline-derived CDR1 and CDR2 are SGDLS and YYNGEE. The CDR3 DNA follows: TGTGCCAGCAGCGTAAGCCTAGGACAGGGGGGAGATTCACCCCTCCACTTT. Translation: CASSVSLGQGGDSPLHF.

This clonotype was seen repeatedly, ten times or more. The chain joins TRBV7-7 to TRBJ2-6, with D possibly being TRBD1 (6 bases). Germline CDR1 and CDR2: SSHAT and FNYEAQ (reference sequence). V lost 5 bases and J 4 bases, leaving 21 bases between the germline ends. The CDR3 runs 18 residues. The CDR3 loop reads CASSPIHRERRGANVLTF. The CDR3 DNA follows: TGTGCCAGCAGCCCTATCCACAGGGAGAGGAGAGGGGCCAACGTCCTGACTTTC.

This clonotype showed up just a few times. This chain connects TRBV27 to TRBJ2-7, with D possibly TRBD2 on 5 matching bases. The V end was cut by 5 bases, the J end by 4 bases, with 12 bases between. The germline gives CDR1 MNHEY, CDR2 SMNVEV (reference sequence). The CDR3 is made up of 13 amino acids. The CDR3 bases are TGTGCCAGCAGTCGCGAGGGCTCGTACGAGCAGTACTTC. It yields the protein CASSREGSYEQYF.

The gene calls are TRBV27 and TRBJ2-3, with TRBD2 as a possible D gene (6 bases). Per germline, CDR1 MNHEY and CDR2 SMNVEV (reference sequence). This CDR3 is built from 14 residues. Deletions cut 6 bases from V and 2 bases from J, with 12 bases between. CDR3 sequence reads: CASSRGTATDTQYF. The CDR3 DNA sequence: TGTGCCAGCAGCCGCGGGACGGCCACAGATACGCAGTATTTT.

This clonotype has a handful of counts. CDR3 sequence: CASSKSKHSQHF. The CDR3, as DNA: TGTGCCAGCAGCAAATCTAAACATTCCCAGCATTTT. The genes are TRBV21-1 and TRBJ1-5. TRBV21-1 is reported as a pseudogene. This CDR3 contains 12 residues.

The chain links TRBV29-1 to TRBJ2-1, with 7 bases identical to TRBD2. The germline gives CDR1 SQVTM, CDR2 ANQGSEA. After removal of 6 bases from V and 5 bases from J, the junction contained 7 bases not matched to a gene. This CDR3 has 13 residues. The CDR3 spells CSVAERGDNEQFF. The CDR3 DNA reads as TGCAGCGTCGCAGAGCGGGGTGACAATGAGCAGTTCTTC.

There are many counts of this clonotype. This rearrangement joins TRBV20-1 to TRBJ2-7; 7 positions match TRBD2. Germline CDR1 and CDR2: DFQATT and SNEGSKA (reference sequence). Trimming took 0 bases from V and 1 from J; bases not matched to a gene: 6. The CDR3 spans 15 residues. Written as DNA, the CDR3 is TGCAGTGCTAGAGATTCCGGGAGGCCTTCCTACGAGCAGTACTTC. This encodes CSARDSGRPSYEQYF.

This clonotype was found a few times. The chain combines TRBV5-1 with TRBJ2-5; possibly TRBD1 for D (6 bases). The CDR3 has 14 residues. Between the trimmed V and J ends, which lost 4 bases and 2 bases, there was a span of 12 bases. CDR1 SGHRS and CDR2 YFSETQ come from the germline V gene. CDR3 amino acids: CASSLDSFQETQYF. CDR3 DNA: TGCGCCAGCAGCCTGGACAGTTTTCAAGAGACCCAGTACTTC.

In this sample, this clonotype turned up a few times. The V and J genes are TRBV3-1 and TRBJ2-5; D might be TRBD2 (7 bases). Germline assignment: CDR1 LGHDT and CDR2 YNNKEL (reference sequence). V was cut by 1 base and J by 4 bases, with 16 bases left in between. This CDR3 is built from 16 residues. CDR3 coding DNA: TGTGCCAGCAGCCAAGTACTGTCGGGGGGCGGAGAGACCCAGTACTTC. Its protein product is CASSQVLSGGGETQYF.

This clonotype was picked up a small number of times. V and J are TRBV6-2 or TRBV6-3 and TRBJ2-3; D remains ambiguous. CDR3 length: 12 amino acids. CDR1 is MNHEY and CDR2 is SVGEGT in the germline V gene. V dropped 2 bases and J dropped 6 bases, with 6 bases sitting between them. The CDR3 sequence is CASSYPPDTQYF. CDR3 nucleotides: TGTGCCAGCAGTTACCCGCCCGATACGCAGTATTTT.

This clonotype has ten or more counts. The chain joins TRBV2 to TRBJ1-6; D gene ambiguous. V lost 5 bases to trimming and J lost 13 bases, with 12 bases between them. The CDR3 spans 12 residues. The V gene's germline CDR1 is SNHLY and CDR2 FYNNEI. CDR3 loop: CASSPWNGPLHF. The DNA for the CDR3 is TGTGCCAGCAGTCCCTGGAATGGGCCCCTCCACTTT.

The chain employs TRBV25-1 and TRBJ2-5; D is perhaps TRBD2 (6 bases). The CDR3 runs 13 residues. Germline CDR1 and CDR2: MGHDK and SYGVNS. Trimming took 2 bases from V and 4 from J, leaving 8 bases between them. The CDR3 is CASSEAEGETQYF. CDR3 nucleotide sequence: TGTGCCAGCAGTGAAGCGGAGGGAGAGACCCAGTACTTC.

This clonotype was seen more than once but under ten times. The V and J genes are TRBV20-1 and TRBJ2-7; D perhaps matches TRBD2 (5 bases). Trimming left V 0 bases short and J 3 bases short, with 18 bases between. CDR1 is DFQATT and CDR2 is SNEGSKA in the germline V gene (reference sequence). The CDR3 consists of 16 residues. CDR3 bases: TGCAGTGCTAGAGATCTAGCTAGTACGAGCGACTACGAGCAGTACTTC. Translation gives CSARDLASTSDYEQYF.

The chain carries TRBV28 and TRBJ2-7; 8 positions match TRBD2. V lost 5 bases to trimming and J lost 3 bases; unmatched junction nucleotides: 0. The CDR3 spans 12 residues. Germline CDR1 and CDR2: MDHEN and SYDVKM. The DNA for the CDR3 is TGTGCCAGCAGTACTAGCGGCTACGAGCAGTACGTC. Protein sequence: CASSTSGYEQYV.